This entry describes one T cell receptor beta chain. Participants were aged about 18 to 89 years, lived in around 25 US areas, and enrolled virtually. Self-reported history from a screening survey and questionnaire set each donor's cohort. This CDR3 has 16 amino acids. CDR1 and CDR2 from the germline V gene are SGHNT and YENEEA. Trimming cost V 4 bases and J 4 bases; bases outside gene matches: 6. As handled by the study authors: Researchers report that nucleated cell counts were estimated from reference gene primer amplification. Assay used: immunoSEQ multiplex PCR; TCRdb lists only in-frame clones, some missing. V, J and clone size reflect that table, while D and trimming were determined from the DNA. The profile shows 200,000 to 300,000 clones, roughly 88% of them singletons. This sample is part of a study of blood T cell repertoires in COVID-19.

Sequencing used PBMCs or T cells enriched from blood (not recorded which). This chain joins TRBV11-3 and TRBJ1-4; 10 bases match TRBD1. This TCR was sampled from a middle-aged woman with acute COVID-19. This CDR3 reads CASSSGQGIGNEKLFF. The CDR3 DNA sequence: TGTGCCAGCAGCTCGGGACAGGGGATCGGTAATGAAAAACTGTTTTTT.